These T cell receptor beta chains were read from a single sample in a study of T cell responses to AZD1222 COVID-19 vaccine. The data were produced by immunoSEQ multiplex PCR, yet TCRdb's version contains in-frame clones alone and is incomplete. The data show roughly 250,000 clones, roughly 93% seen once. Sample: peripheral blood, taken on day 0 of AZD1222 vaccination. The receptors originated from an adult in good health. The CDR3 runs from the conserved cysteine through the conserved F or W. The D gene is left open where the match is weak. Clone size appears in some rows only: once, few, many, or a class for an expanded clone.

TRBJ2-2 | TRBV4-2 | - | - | TGTGCCAGCAGCCTGCGGAGAGGGAACACCGGGGAGCTGTTTTTT | CASSLRRGNTGELFF
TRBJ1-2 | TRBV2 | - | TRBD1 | TGTGCCAGCAGTGCAGGGGGGTTTGGCTACACCTTC | CASSAGGFGYTF
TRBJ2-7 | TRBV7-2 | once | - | TGTGCCAGCAGGACGCCTACAGGGTACGAGCAGTACTTC | CASRTPTGYEQYF
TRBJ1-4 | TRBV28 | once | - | TGTGCCAGCAGTTTTGAACTGAGGAGCGGAAAACTGTTTTTT | CASSFELRSGKLFF
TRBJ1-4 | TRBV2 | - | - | TGTGCCAGCGATTGGGTTGGGGCTAATGAAAAACTGTTTTTT | CASDWVGANEKLFF
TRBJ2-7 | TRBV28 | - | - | TGTGCCAGCAGTCGGGACTTCTACGAGCAGTACTTC | CASSRDFYEQYF
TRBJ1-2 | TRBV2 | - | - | TGTGCCAGCAGCGAACATGGGGAAGGCTATGGCTACACCTTC | CASSEHGEGYGYTF
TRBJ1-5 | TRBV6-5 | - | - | TGTGCCAGCAGTTATATGGACAGCCTTAGGGAGCCCCAGCATTTT | CASSYMDSLREPQHF
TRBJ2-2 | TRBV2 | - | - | TGTGCCAGCAGTGAAGTAATTGGGTGGGGAGAGGGGGAGCTGTTTTTT | CASSEVIGWGEGELFF
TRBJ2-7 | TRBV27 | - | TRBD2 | TGTGCCAGCAGTTTAGGGGCGGGAGGGGGTGAGCAGTACTTC | CASSLGAGGGEQYF
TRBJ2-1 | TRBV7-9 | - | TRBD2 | TGTGCCAGCAGCTTAGCGACTAGCGGGGGAGGTTACAATGAGCAGTTCTTC | CASSLATSGGGYNEQFF
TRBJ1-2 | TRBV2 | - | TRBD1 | TGTGCCAGCAGTTCACAGGGGGCCAGGGGCTACACCTTC | CASSSQGARGYTF
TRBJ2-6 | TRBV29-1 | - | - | TGCAGCGTTGTTGACCCTGGGGCCAACGTCCTGACTTTC | CSVVDPGANVLTF
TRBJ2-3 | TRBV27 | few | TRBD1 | TGTGCCAGCAGTTTTGACAGGGATACAGATACGCAGTATTTT | CASSFDRDTDTQYF
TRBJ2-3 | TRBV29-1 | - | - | TGCAGCGTTAGAACCGACACAGATACGCAGTATTTT | CSVRTDTDTQYF
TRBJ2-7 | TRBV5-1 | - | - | TGCGCCAGCAGCCCCAGGGATCGGGACCTCTCCTACGAGCAGTACTTC | CASSPRDRDLSYEQYF
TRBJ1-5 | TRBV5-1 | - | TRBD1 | TGCGCCAGCTCAGAAGAGACAGGGATTCAGCCCCAGCATTTT | CASSEETGIQPQHF
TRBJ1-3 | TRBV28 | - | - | TGTGCCAGCACCCTAGGGGGAACCACCATATATTTT | CASTLGGTTIYF
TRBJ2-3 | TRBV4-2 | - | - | TGTGCCAGCACCGCCGGGACCCCCCGGCCCGCAGATACGCAGTATTTT | CASTAGTPRPADTQYF
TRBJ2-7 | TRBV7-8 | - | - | TGTGCCAGCAGCCCCGGGACTTTTTACGAGCAGTACTTC | CASSPGTFYEQYF
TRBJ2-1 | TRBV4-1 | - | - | TGCGCCAGCAGATTGGGAGCGGTGGCGGGCAATGAGCAGTTCTTC | CASRLGAVAGNEQFF
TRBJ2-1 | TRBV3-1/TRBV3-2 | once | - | TGTGCCAGCAGCCAGAGACAATGCAATGAGCAGTTCTTC | CASSQRQCNEQFF
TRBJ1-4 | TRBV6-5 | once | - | TGTGCCAGCAGTATGTCAGGGCCTCATAATGAAAAACTGTTTTTT | CASSMSGPHNEKLFF
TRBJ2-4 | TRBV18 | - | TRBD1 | TGTGCCAGCTCCCGGACAGGGGGAGACATTCAGTACTTC | CASSRTGGDIQYF
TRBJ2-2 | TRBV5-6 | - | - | TGTGCCAGCAGCTACTACGGAGGGGGCTCGAACACCGGGGAGCTGTTTTTT | CASSYYGGGSNTGELFF
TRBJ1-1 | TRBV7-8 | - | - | TGTGCCAGCAGCCCCGGGGGCACTGAAGCTTTCTTT | CASSPGGTEAFF
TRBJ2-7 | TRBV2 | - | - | TGTTCCACGGGGCGGAATTACTACGAGCAGTACTTC | CSTGRNYYEQYF
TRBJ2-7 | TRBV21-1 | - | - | TGTGCCAGCAGCAAAGCGGGCGTCGAGCAGTACTTC | CASSKAGVEQYF
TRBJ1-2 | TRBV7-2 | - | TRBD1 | TGTGCCAGCAGCTTAGTACAGAGGGACAGGGGGTATATTAGTGGCTACACCTTC | CASSLVQRDRGYISGYTF
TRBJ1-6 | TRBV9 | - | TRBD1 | TGTGCCAGCAGTCCCAATTTTGGGACAGGGGGCGGGTATAATTCACCCCTCCACTTT | CASSPNFGTGGGYNSPLHF
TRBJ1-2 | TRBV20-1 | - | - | TGCAGTGCTAGTCCTAAAGGGCCTCATGGCTACACCTTC | CSASPKGPHGYTF
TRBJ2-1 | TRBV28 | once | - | TGTGCCAGCAGTCCCTCCCGGGGCCTCTTTTACAATGAGCAGTTCTTC | CASSPSRGLFYNEQFF
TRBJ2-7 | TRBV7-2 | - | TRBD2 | TGTGCCAGCAGCCGCGGGGACTACCCCTACGAGCAGTACTTC | CASSRGDYPYEQYF
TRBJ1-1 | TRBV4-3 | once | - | TGCGCCAGCAGCCTGCACAGTATGAACACTGAAGCTTTCTTT | CASSLHSMNTEAFF
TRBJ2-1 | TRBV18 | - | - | TGTGCCAGCTCACCAAACAGGGATGAGCAGTTCTTC | CASSPNRDEQFF
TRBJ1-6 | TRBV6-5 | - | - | TGTGCCAGCAGTCTAGAACCGGGCCGCAATTCACCCCTCCACTTT | CASSLEPGRNSPLHF
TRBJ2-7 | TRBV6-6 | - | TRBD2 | TGTGCCAGCAGCCCCGGGATAGCGGGGGGGCCCGACGAGCAGTACTTC | CASSPGIAGGPDEQYF
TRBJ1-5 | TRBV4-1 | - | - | TGCGCCAGCAGCCCGAATGCACAGCCAAACAATCAGCCCCAGCATTTT | CASSPNAQPNNQPQHF
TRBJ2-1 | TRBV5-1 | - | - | TGCGCCAGCAGCCCCGGGGGTTACAATGAGCAGTTCTTC | CASSPGGYNEQFF
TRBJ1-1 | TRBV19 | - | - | TGTGCCAGTAGTACTTGGACCGGGTCCTCTATCGAGAGGGACACTGAAGCTTTCTTT | CASSTWTGSSIERDTEAFF
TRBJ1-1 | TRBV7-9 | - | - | TGTGCCAGCAGCCTGGGGACGGTGAACACTGAAGCTTTCTTT | CASSLGTVNTEAFF
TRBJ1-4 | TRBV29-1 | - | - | TGCAGCGCCCTATGGGATGGTAGTGAAAAACTGTTTTTT | CSALWDGSEKLFF
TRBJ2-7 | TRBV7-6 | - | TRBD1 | TGTGCCAGCAGCGACAGGGGGCGGGTAGGGGAGCAGTACTTC | CASSDRGRVGEQYF
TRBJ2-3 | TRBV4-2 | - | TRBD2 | TGTGCCAGCAGCCAAGGGACTAGCGGGAGCCCGACAGATACGCAGTATTTT | CASSQGTSGSPTDTQYF
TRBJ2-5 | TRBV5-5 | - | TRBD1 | TGTGCCAGCAGCTTGGGGACAGGGAAGCAAGAGACCCAGTACTTC | CASSLGTGKQETQYF
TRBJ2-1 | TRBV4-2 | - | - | TGTGCCAGCAGCCAGAGGCTCAGGGAAGTTTACAATGAGCAGTTCTTC | CASSQRLREVYNEQFF
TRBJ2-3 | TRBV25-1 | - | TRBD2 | TGTGCCAGCAGTGGCCAACCGGGACTAGCGGGAGGGGGTACGCAGTATTTT | CASSGQPGLAGGGTQYF